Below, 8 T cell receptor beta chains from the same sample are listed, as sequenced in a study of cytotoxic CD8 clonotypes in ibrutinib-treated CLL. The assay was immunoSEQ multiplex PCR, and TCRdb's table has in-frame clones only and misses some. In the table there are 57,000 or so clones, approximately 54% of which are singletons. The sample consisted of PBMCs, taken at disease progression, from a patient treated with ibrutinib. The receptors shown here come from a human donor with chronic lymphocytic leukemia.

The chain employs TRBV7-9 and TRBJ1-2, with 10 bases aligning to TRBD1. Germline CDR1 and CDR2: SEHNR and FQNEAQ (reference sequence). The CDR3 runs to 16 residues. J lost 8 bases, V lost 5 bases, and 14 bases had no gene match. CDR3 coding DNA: TGTGCCAGCAGCACCCGGGACAGGGGTGTAGGTCAAGGCTACACCTTC. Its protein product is CASSTRDRGVGQGYTF.

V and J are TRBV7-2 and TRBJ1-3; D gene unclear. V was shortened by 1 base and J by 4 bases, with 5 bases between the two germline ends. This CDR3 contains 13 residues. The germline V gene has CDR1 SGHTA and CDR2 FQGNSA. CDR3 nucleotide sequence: TGTGCCAGCAGCTTAGACCCAGGAAACACCATATATTTT. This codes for CASSLDPGNTIYF.

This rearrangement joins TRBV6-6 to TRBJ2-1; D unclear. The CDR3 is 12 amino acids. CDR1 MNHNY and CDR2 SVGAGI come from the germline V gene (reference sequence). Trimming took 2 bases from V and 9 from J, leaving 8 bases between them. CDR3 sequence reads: CASSYQVTEQFF. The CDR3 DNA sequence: TGTGCCAGCAGTTACCAGGTCACTGAGCAGTTCTTC.

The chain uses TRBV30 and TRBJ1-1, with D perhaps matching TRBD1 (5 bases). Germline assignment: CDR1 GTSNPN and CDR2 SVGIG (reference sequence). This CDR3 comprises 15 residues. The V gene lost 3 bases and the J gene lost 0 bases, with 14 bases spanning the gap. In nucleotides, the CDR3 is TGTGCCTGGAGGGAAAAGACAGTGATGAACACTGAAGCTTTCTTT. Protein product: CAWREKTVMNTEAFF.

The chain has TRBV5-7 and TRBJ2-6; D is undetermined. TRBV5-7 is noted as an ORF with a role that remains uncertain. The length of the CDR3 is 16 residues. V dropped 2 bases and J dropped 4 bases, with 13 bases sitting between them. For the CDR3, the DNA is TGTGCCAGCAGCTTTATTGCGGAGTGGGGGGCCAACGTCCTGACTTTC. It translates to CASSFIAEWGANVLTF.

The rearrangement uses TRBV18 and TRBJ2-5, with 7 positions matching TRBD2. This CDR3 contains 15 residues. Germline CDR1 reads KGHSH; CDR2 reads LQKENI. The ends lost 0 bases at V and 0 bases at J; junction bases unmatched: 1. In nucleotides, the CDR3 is TGTGCCAGCTCACCACCTAGCGGGCACCAAGAGACCCAGTACTTC. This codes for CASSPPSGHQETQYF.

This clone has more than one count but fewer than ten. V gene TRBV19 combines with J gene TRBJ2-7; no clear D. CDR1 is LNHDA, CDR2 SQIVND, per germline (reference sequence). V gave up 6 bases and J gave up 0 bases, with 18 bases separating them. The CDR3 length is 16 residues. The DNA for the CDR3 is TGTGCCAGTAGCCGAAAGGCGCAGATGAGCTCCTACGAGCAGTACTTC. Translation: CASSRKAQMSSYEQYF.

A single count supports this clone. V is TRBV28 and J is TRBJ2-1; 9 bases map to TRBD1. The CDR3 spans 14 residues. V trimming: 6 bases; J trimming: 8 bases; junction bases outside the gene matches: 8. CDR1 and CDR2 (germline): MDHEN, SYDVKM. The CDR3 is CASSTGTGSHEQFF. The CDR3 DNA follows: TGTGCCAGCAGCACCGGGACAGGGAGTCATGAGCAGTTCTTC.